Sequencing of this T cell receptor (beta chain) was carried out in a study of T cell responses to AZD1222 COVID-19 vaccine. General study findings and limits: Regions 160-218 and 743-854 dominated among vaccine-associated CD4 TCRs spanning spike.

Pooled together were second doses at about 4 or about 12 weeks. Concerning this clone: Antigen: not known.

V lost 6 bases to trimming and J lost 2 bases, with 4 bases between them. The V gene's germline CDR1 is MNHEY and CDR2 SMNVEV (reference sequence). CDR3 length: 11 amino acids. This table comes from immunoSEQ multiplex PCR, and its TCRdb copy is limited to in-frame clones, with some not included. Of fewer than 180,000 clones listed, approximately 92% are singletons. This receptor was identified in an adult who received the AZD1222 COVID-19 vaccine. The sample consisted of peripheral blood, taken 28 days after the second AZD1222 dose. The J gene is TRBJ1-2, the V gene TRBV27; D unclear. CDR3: CASRGNYGYTF. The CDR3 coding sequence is TGTGCCAGCAGGGGGAACTATGGCTACACCTTC.